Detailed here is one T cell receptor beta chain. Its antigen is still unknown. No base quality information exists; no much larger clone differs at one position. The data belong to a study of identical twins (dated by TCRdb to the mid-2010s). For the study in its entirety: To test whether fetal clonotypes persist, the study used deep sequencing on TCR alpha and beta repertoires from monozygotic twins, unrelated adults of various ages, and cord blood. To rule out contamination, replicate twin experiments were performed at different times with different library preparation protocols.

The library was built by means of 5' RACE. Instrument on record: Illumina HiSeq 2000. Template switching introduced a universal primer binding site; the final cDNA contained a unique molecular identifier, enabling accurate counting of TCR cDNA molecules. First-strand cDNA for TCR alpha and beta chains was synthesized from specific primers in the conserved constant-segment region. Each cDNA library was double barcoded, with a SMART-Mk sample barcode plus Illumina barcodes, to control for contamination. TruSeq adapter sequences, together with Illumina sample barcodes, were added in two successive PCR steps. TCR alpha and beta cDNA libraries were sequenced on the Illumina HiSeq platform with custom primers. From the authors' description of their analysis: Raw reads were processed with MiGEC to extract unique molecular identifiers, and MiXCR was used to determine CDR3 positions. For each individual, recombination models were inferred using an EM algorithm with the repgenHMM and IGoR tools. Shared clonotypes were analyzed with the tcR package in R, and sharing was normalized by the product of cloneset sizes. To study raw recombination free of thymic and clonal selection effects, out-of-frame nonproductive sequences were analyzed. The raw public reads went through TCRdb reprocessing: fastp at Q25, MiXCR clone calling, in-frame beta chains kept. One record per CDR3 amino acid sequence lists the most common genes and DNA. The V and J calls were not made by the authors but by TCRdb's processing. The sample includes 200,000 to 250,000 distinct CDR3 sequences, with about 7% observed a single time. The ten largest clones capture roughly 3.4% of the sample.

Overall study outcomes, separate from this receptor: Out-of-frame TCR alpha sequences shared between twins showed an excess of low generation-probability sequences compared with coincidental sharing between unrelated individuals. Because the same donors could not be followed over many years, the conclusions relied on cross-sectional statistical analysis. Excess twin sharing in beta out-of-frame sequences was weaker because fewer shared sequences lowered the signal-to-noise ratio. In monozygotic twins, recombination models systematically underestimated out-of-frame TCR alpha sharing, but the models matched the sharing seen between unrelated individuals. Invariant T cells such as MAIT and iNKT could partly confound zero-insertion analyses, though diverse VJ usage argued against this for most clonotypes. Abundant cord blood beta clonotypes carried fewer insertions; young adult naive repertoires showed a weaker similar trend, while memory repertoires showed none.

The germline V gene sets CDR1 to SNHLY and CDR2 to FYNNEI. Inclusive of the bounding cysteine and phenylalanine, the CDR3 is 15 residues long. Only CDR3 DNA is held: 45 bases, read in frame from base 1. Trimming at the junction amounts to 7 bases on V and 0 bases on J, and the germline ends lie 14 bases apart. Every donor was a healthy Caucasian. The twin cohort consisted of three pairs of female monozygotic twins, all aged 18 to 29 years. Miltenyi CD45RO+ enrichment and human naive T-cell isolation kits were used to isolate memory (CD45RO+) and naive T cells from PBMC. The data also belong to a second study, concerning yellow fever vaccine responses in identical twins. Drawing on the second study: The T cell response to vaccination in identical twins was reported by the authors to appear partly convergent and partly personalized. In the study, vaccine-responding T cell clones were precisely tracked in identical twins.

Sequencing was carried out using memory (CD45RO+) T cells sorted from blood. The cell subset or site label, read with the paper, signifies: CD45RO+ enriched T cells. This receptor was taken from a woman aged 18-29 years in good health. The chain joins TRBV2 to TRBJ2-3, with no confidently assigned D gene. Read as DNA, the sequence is TGTGCCAGCATACCGGTGGGCAGGAGCACAGATACGCAGTATTTT. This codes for CASIPVGRSTDTQYF. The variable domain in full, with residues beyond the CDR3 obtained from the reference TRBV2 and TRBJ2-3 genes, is EPEVTQTPSHQVTQMGQEVILRCVPISNHLYFYWYRQILGQKVEFLVSFYNNEISEKSEIFDDQFSVERPDGSNFTLKIRSTKLEDSAMYFCASIPVGRSTDTQYFGPGTRLTVL.